This TCR beta chain was profiled in a study of beta chain features in type 1 diabetes. Blood was collected once per donor into heparin, averaging roughly 110 mL. Via CD45RO/CCR7/CD25/CD127/CD95/CD27, cells of the CD4+ naive, central memory, regulatory and stem cell-like memory subsets were sorted. General study points: Relative to healthy donors, patients appeared to have naive, central memory and Treg TCRB repertoires that were more similar. Shortening of TCRB CDR3s, moderate but significant, appeared in all four CD4+ subsets of Type 1 diabetes patients.

The whole isolated RNA underwent reverse transcription, so sequencing captured expressed TCRB transcripts. Here immunoSEQ multiplex PCR was the method, and the copy in TCRdb shows in-frame clones only, minus some. The sample carries about 340,000 clones, roughly 9% recorded once. Germline values: CDR1 SQVTM, CDR2 ANQGSEA. The CDR3 consists of 15 residues. V shed 0 bases and J 4 bases; nucleotides not matched to a gene: 5. This clone was seen just once. Its antigen is unidentified. Additional DNA sequences in this sample encode the identical CDR3. Material for sequencing was central memory CD4+ T cells from blood. The V and J genes are TRBV29-1 and TRBJ2-7; the match to TRBD1 covers 11 bases. The TCR sequence derives from a man aged 25 to 45 with type 1 diabetes. The CDR3 protein is CSVEDSGTGGYEQYF. In DNA, the CDR3 is TGCAGCGTTGAAGATTCGGGGACAGGGGGGTACGAGCAGTACTTC.